The source of this T cell receptor (beta chain) is a study of cytomegalovirus exposure and HLA in healthy donors. Study findings and constraints: Common viral pathogens seemed to be connected with several of the most significant clusters, according to a later analysis. The study had only CMV serostatus as immune exposure information. Later analysis associated a missense DCLRE1C variant with TCR beta V- and J-gene trimming.

To note about this clone: Its antigen is unidentified.

It was with 60 Vbeta and 13 Jbeta primers that the PCR ran. TCRdb keeps only in-frame clones here, not all; method: immunoSEQ multiplex PCR. This sample contains roughly 190,000 clones. Trimming removed 7 bases from V and 4 bases from J, with 22 bases in between. CDR1 and CDR2 from the germline V gene are GTSNPN and SVGIG (reference sequence). The length of the CDR3 is 16 residues. The chain joins TRBV30 to TRBJ2-2, with D perhaps TRBD2 (7 bases). Sequencing used PBMCs. This TCR derives from a woman aged 18-29 years in good health and CMV-seropositive. This CDR3 is CASPGGGALVTGELFF. The CDR3 coding sequence is TGTGCCTCCCCCGGTGGGGGGGCTTTGGTCACCGGGGAGCTGTTTTTT.